Below, one T cell receptor beta chain is given with its context. Its antigen is not identified. The protocol was immunoSEQ multiplex PCR, while the TCRdb copy is restricted to in-frame clones and leaves out a portion. The sample gives about 3,800 clones, 60% to 75% of which show up once; about 15% is in the top ten. The data were obtained in a study of tumor-infiltrating lymphocytes in localized non-small cell lung cancer. At the level of the study: From each patient, both tumor and uninvolved lung, non-adjacent to tumor, were sampled.

J lost 2 bases, V lost 6 bases, and 8 bases had no gene match. Germline-derived CDR1 and CDR2 are MNHNS and SASEGT. This CDR3 region has 15 residues. Study-level findings and limits: Available tissue quantity limited TCR sequencing to a patient subset. Immunotypes IM1 and IM2 had similar TCR-derived T-cell fractions.

The chain couples TRBV6-1 to TRBJ2-7; the match to TRBD1 covers 9 bases. Sequences were obtained from uninvolved lung tissue not adjacent to the tumor. This sequence originates from a human donor with non-small cell lung cancer. This CDR3 is CASRKPGQGAYEQYF. Written as DNA, the CDR3 is TGTGCCAGCAGGAAACCGGGACAGGGTGCCTACGAGCAGTACTTC.